This T cell receptor beta chain stems from a study of HIV-infected patients and healthy controls. Follow-up blood was drawn about 14 weeks, roughly three months, after antiretroviral therapy began. The repertoire came from unfractionated whole blood and reflected all unsorted peripheral T cells. This CDR3 region has 15 residues. Germline V gene sequence: CDR1 SGHRS, CDR2 YFSETQ. The V end lost 4 bases, the J end lost 3 bases, and 16 bases lay between the germline ends. Findings of the study overall: The authors saw processing only sixteen HIV-infected individuals as a major limitation on generality. Mean usage of eight alpha and eight beta V genes differed significantly in HIV-infected patients versus controls.

Alpha and beta constant-region primers primed reverse transcription of 400 to 500 ng RNA. Each of the alpha and beta chains got its own library through chain-specific third strand synthesis with indices. The library had 12-nucleotide molecular identifiers formed by two random hexamers joined together. Via MiXCR, TCRdb re-called the 5' RACE reads, giving one row per CDR3 protein. This sample carries roughly 14,000 distinct CDR3 sequences, around 10% of them seen once, and the ten largest clones take roughly 40%. This clonotype was seen repeatedly, ten times or more. The antigen is not known. The sample in question was blood, obtained during antiretroviral therapy. This sequence joins TRBV5-1 and TRBJ2-5; D perhaps matches TRBD1 (6 bases). The source is an adult with HIV infection. The donor label of this sample is uncertain. CDR3 sequence reads: CASSPGQPSEETQYF. As DNA, the CDR3 is TGCGCCAGCAGCCCCGGACAGCCATCCGAAGAGACCCAGTACTTC.